The present T cell receptor (beta chain) was sequenced within a study of OX40 agonist ivuxolimab in advanced cancers. Study summary: Ivuxolimab is an agonistic anti-OX40 (CD134) antibody, and patients were treated with it. Overall study results and limits: Relatively little clonal expansion, among the lowest observed, appeared in partial responders at 0.1-3.0 mg/kg.

This table comes from immunoSEQ multiplex PCR, and its TCRdb copy is limited to in-frame clones, with some not included. This table holds approximately 60,000 clones, nearly 85% found once. For this clone: Its matching antigen is unknown.

The CDR3 is 16 residues long. With V trimmed by 5 bases and J by 0 bases, 7 bases remained unmatched. In germline, CDR1 is LNHDA, CDR2 SQIVND (reference sequence). Blood samples were obtained at baseline, cycle 4 day 1, and cycle 7 day 1. The sample here was CD4+ or CD8+ T cells sorted from blood, taken in a trial of the OX40 agonist ivuxolimab. The chain recombines TRBV19 with TRBJ2-7; 10 bases agree with TRBD1. The source is an adult with an advanced solid tumor such as melanoma, head and neck, liver or kidney cancer. CDR3 coding DNA: TGTGCCAGTAGTCCCCTTGGGGACAGGGGCTCCTACGAGCAGTACTTC. This gives the protein CASSPLGDRGSYEQYF. Variable domain in full (rest from reference TRBV19 and TRBJ2-7): DGGITQSPKYLFRKEGQNVTLSCEQNLNHDAMYWYRQDPGQGLRLIYYSQIVNDFQKGDIAEGYSVSREKKESFPLTVTSAQKNPTAFYLCASSPLGDRGSYEQYFGPGTRLTVT.